Here is one T cell receptor (beta chain) with its context. The count of this clone is one. The antigen it binds to is not known. No much larger clone exists at a distance of one base, and base qualities are not known. TCRbeta CDR3 regions were amplified from genomic DNA by means of the immunoSEQ Assay, a bias-controlled multiplex PCR. On the study's bioinformatics: Nucleated cell counts per sample were estimated from amplification of reference gene primers within the assay. Sequence reads were collapsed and filtered to measure the absolute abundance of every unique TCRbeta CDR3 rearrangement. For each sample, productive Simpson clonality was calculated as the square root of Simpson's diversity index across productive rearrangements. TCRdb limited this immuneACCESS table to in-frame rearrangements with V and J called. A share of clones is missing; checked studies link under half to unresolved V genes, and the rest is unexplained. V and J calls and clone size follow that table, whereas D and trimming were derived from the DNA. The sample table shows 300,000 to 450,000 clones, and about 90% are seen once. The ten largest clones represent under 1.3% of the sample.

This sample was taken from a study of blood T cell repertoires in COVID-19 (dated by TCRdb to 2018 to 2021). Describing the broader study: The collaborator samples originated in the United States, Italy and Spain and spanned the acute and convalescent phases of COVID-19. The repertoires were made available in a free public database intended to serve as a resource for research on the immune response to SARS-CoV-2. The material from the prospective study consisted of cDNA or gDNA derived from T cells, B-cell-depleted T cells, or PBMCs. Samples came from the ongoing ImmuneRACE study (first 160 participants) plus 1,254 subjects from 6 global collaborators. Where HLA class I and class II types were available, the types were taken from metadata supplied by the sample provider, not from assay-based typing. The sample metadata nearly always contained a de-identified subject ID, COVID-19 status, age in years and sex. The dataset comprised deeply sampled blood TCRbeta repertoires from subjects exposed to, actively infected with, or recovered from COVID-19.

Participants in the prospective study were aged roughly 18 to 89 years, lived in 20 to 25 United States geographic areas, and enrolled through a virtual design. In the prospective study, cohorts were assigned on the basis of participant-reported clinical history obtained from a screening survey and a study questionnaire. ImmuneRACE Cohort 3 recovered participants were defined by two consecutive negative NP/OP PCR tests, healthcare professional clearance, or symptom resolution. In the prospective study, mobile phlebotomists collected whole blood, serum and a nasopharyngeal or oropharyngeal swab from each participant. Additional blood draws and questionnaires over an approximately two-month period could optionally be provided by prospective study participants. Prospective study blood samples were shipped either frozen or at room temperature before DNA extraction. General findings and caveats noted by the study authors: The quantity of clinical and demographic metadata differed by source and by participant and was supplied without curation.

Reading from cysteine to phenylalanine, the CDR3 counts 15 amino acids. CDR3 DNA is the only sequence kept; it has 45 bases, read in frame from the first base. According to the germline V gene, CDR1 reads MNHEY and CDR2 reads SVGAGI. Trimming takes 6 bases off V and 4 bases off J; junction bases not matched to a gene: 7. This clonotype originated in a woman in her twenties or thirties who had recovered from COVID-19. Sequencing was carried out using PBMCs or T cells enriched from blood (not recorded which). In this chain, TRBV6-5 is recombined with TRBJ2-5; TRBD1 agrees with 11 junctional bases. The CDR3 corresponds to CASSTGTGGTETQYF. The sequenced DNA is TGTGCCAGCAGCACCGGGACAGGGGGGACAGAGACCCAGTACTTC.